Listed below are T cell receptor beta chains from one sample, sequenced in a study of PD-1 blockade in classical Hodgkin lymphoma. Libraries were prepared by immunoSEQ multiplex PCR; TCRdb keeps only in-frame clonotypes and omits some of them. This table has 35,000 to 50,000 clones, 70% to 80% appearing once. This specimen was peripheral blood mononuclear cells (PBMCs), taken at baseline. The receptors derive from a human donor with classical Hodgkin lymphoma. Each CDR3 is given with its conserved first and last residue. Fields, in order: J gene, V gene, clone size, D gene, CDR3 protein, CDR3 DNA. D genes are given only for firm matches. Clone size appears in some rows only: once, few, many, or a class for an expanded clone.

J: TRBJ2-3
V: TRBV4-2
size: .
D: .
CDR3: CASSQGSPSEDTQYF
DNA: TGTGCCAGCAGCCAAGGTAGCCCTAGCGAAGATACGCAGTATTTT

J: TRBJ2-1
V: TRBV10-2
size: .
D: .
CDR3: CASSEGSGYNEQFF
DNA: TGCGCCAGCAGTGAGGGTAGCGGCTACAATGAGCAGTTCTTC

J: TRBJ1-2
V: TRBV11-2
size: .
D: .
CDR3: CASSLGAGYGYTF
DNA: TGTGCCAGCAGCTTAGGGGCAGGCTATGGCTACACCTTC

J: TRBJ1-1
V: TRBV6-5
size: .
D: .
CDR3: CASSYSGGNTEAFF
DNA: TGTGCCAGCAGTTACTCAGGGGGGAACACTGAAGCTTTCTTT

J: TRBJ2-1
V: TRBV11-2
size: few
D: TRBD2
CDR3: CASSPAGGLANEQFF
DNA: TGTGCCAGCAGCCCCGCGGGGGGACTAGCAAATGAGCAGTTCTTC

J: TRBJ2-7
V: TRBV25-1
size: .
D: TRBD1
CDR3: CASGQGLHEQYF
DNA: TGTGCCAGTGGACAGGGGCTCCACGAGCAGTACTTC

J: TRBJ2-5
V: TRBV28
size: .
D: TRBD1
CDR3: CASSLRTGPQETQYF
DNA: TGTGCCAGCAGTTTGCGGACAGGGCCGCAAGAGACCCAGTACTTC

J: TRBJ1-1
V: TRBV9
size: .
D: .
CDR3: CASSPSGGMNTEAFF
DNA: TGTGCCAGCAGTCCTTCGGGGGGGATGAACACTGAAGCTTTCTTT

J: TRBJ2-7
V: TRBV7-9
size: .
D: TRBD1
CDR3: CASSYVAGGLYF
DNA: TGTGCCAGCAGCTACGTTGCAGGGGGTCTGTACTTC

J: TRBJ1-6
V: TRBV6-6
size: .
D: TRBD1
CDR3: CASNRGTVTYNSPLHF
DNA: TGTGCCAGCAACCGAGGGACAGTCACGTATAATTCACCCCTCCACTTT

J: TRBJ1-1
V: TRBV29-1
size: .
D: .
CDR3: CSVASGWDTEAFF
DNA: TGCAGCGTTGCGTCCGGGTGGGACACTGAAGCTTTCTTT

J: TRBJ1-2
V: TRBV5-4
size: few
D: TRBD1
CDR3: CASSLRVGTGLVYGYTF
DNA: TGTGCCAGCAGCTTGAGGGTTGGGACAGGGCTCGTCTATGGCTACACCTTC

J: TRBJ1-1
V: TRBV6-5
size: .
D: TRBD1
CDR3: CASRGQANTEAFF
DNA: TGTGCCAGCAGGGGACAGGCGAACACTGAAGCTTTCTTT

J: TRBJ2-1
V: TRBV4-1
size: .
D: TRBD2
CDR3: CASSRSGSKDNEQFF
DNA: TGCGCCAGCAGTCGTAGCGGGAGTAAGGACAATGAGCAGTTCTTC

J: TRBJ2-2
V: TRBV7-3
size: few
D: .
CDR3: CASSLAVGELFF
DNA: TGTGCCAGCAGCTTAGCGGTCGGGGAGCTGTTTTTT

J: TRBJ2-7
V: TRBV7-9
size: .
D: .
CDR3: CASSYNLVRDEQYF
DNA: TGTGCCAGCAGCTACAATCTCGTTCGGGACGAGCAGTACTTC

J: TRBJ2-1
V: TRBV7-9
size: once
D: TRBD2
CDR3: CASSGSGNSYNEQFF
DNA: TGTGCCAGCAGCGGGAGCGGGAACTCCTACAATGAGCAGTTCTTC

J: TRBJ2-7
V: TRBV5-1
size: .
D: .
CDR3: CASSLVGTYEQYF
DNA: TGCGCCAGCAGCTTAGTCGGAACCTACGAGCAGTACTTC

J: TRBJ2-2
V: TRBV2
size: .
D: TRBD1
CDR3: CASTSDRGGTGELFF
DNA: TGTGCCAGCACCTCCGACAGGGGGGGCACCGGGGAGCTGTTTTTT

J: TRBJ1-5
V: TRBV6-5
size: few
D: .
CDR3: CASSYRQVHSNQPQHF
DNA: TGTGCCAGCAGTTACAGACAGGTACACAGCAATCAGCCCCAGCATTTT